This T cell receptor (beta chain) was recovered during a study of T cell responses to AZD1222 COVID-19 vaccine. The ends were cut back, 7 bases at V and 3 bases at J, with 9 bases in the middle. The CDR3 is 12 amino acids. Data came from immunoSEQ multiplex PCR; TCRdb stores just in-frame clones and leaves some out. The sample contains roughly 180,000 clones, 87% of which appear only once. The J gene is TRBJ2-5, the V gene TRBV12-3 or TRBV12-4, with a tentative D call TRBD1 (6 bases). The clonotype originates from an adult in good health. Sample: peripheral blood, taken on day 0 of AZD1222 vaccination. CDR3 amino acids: CASTGQKETQYF. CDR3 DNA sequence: TGTGCCAGCACCGGACAGAAAGAGACCCAGTACTTC.